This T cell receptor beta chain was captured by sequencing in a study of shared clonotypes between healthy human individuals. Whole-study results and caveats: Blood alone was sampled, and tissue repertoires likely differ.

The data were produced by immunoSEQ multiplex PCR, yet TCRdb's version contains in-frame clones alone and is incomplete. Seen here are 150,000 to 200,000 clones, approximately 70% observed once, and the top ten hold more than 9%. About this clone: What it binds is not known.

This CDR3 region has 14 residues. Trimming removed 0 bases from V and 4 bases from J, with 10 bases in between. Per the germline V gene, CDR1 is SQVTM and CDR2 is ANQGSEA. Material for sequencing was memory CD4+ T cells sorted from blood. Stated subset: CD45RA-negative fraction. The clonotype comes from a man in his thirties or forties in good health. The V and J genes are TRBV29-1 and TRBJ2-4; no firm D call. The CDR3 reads CSVEDRRKKNIQYF. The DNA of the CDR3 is TGCAGCGTTGAAGACCGACGGAAGAAAAACATTCAGTACTTC. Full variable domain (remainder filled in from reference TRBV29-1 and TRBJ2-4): SAVISQKPSRDICQRGTSLTIQCQVDSQVTMMFWYRQQPGQSLTLIATANQGSEATYESGFVIDKFPISRPNLTFSTLTVSNMSPEDSSIYLCSVEDRRKKNIQYFGAGTRLSVL.